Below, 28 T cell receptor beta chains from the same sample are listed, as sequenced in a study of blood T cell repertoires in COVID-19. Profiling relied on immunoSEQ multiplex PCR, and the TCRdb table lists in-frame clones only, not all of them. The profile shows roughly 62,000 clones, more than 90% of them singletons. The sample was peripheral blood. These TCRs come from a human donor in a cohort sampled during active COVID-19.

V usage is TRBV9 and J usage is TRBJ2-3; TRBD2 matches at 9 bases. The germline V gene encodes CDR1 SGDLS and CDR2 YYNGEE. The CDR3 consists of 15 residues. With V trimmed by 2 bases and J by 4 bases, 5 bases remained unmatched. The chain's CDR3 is CASSVAGGPPDTQYF. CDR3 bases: TGTGCCAGCAGCGTTGCGGGGGGGCCTCCAGATACGCAGTATTTT.

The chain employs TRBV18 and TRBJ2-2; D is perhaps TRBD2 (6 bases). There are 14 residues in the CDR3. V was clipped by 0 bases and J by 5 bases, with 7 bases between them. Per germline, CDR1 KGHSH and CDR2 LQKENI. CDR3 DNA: TGTGCCAGCTCACCACCCCTAGCGACCGGGGAGCTGTTTTTT. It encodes CASSPPLATGELFF. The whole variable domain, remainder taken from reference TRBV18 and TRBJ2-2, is NAGVMQNPRHLVRRRGQEARLRCSPMKGHSHVYWYRQLPEEGLKFMVYLQKENIIDESGMPKERFSAEFPKEGPSILRIQQVVRGDSAAYFCASSPPLATGELFFGEGSRLTVL.

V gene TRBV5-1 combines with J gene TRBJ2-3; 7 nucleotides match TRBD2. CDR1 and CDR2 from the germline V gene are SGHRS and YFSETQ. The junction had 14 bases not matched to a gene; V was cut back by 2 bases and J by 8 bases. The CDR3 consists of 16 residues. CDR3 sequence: CASSLTISGTGGTQYF. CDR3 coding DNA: TGCGCCAGCAGCTTAACGATCAGCGGGACTGGGGGTACGCAGTATTTT.

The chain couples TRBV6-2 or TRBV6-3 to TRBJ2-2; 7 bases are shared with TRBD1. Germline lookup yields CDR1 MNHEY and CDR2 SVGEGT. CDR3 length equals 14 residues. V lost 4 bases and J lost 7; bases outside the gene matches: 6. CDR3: CASSSTGANGELFF. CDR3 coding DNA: TGTGCCAGCAGTTCTACAGGGGCGAACGGGGAGCTGTTTTTT.

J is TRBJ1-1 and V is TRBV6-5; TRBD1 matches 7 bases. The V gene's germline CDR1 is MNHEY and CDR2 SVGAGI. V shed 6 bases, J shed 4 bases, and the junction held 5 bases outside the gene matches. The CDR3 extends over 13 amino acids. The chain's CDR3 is CASRRQGSTEAFF. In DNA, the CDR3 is TGTGCCAGCAGAAGACAGGGCAGCACTGAAGCTTTCTTT.

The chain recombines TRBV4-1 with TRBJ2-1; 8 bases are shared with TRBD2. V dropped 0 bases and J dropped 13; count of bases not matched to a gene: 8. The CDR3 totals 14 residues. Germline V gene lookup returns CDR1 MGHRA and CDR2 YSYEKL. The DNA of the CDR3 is TGCGCCAGCAGCCAAGAAGCCGGGAGGGCGGGCCAGTTCTTC. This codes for CASSQEAGRAGQFF.

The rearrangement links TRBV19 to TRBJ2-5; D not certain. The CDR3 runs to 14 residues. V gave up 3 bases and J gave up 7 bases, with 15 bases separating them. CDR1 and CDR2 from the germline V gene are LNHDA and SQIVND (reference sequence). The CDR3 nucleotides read TGTGCCAGTAGTATCCCAGGCCTGCCATCGACCCAGTACTTC. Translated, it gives CASSIPGLPSTQYF. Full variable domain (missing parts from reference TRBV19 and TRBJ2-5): DGGITQSPKYLFRKEGQNVTLSCEQNLNHDAMYWYRQDPGQGLRLIYYSQIVNDFQKGDIAEGYSVSREKKESFPLTVTSAQKNPTAFYLCASSIPGLPSTQYFGPGTRLLVL.

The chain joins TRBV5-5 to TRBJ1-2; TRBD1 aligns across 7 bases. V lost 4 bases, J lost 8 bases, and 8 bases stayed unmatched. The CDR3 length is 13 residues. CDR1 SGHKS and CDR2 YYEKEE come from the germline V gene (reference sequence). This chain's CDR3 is CASSRQGESGYTF. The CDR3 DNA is TGTGCCAGCAGCCGACAGGGTGAAAGCGGCTACACCTTC.

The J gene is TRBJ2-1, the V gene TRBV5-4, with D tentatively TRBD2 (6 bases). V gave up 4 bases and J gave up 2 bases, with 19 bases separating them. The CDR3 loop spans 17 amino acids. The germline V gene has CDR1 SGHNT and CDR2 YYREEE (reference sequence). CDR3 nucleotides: TGTGCCAGCAGCACTGGAGGGAGCTTCCCTGCCTACAATGAGCAGTTCTTC. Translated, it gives CASSTGGSFPAYNEQFF.

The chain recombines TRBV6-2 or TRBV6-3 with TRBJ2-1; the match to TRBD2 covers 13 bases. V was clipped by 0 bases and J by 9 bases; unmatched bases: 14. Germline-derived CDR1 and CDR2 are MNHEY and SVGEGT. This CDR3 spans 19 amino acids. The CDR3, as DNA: TGTGCCAGCAGTTACTCGACGTCCGGACTAGCGGGAGTTTGGGTTGAGCAGTTCTTC. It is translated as CASSYSTSGLAGVWVEQFF.

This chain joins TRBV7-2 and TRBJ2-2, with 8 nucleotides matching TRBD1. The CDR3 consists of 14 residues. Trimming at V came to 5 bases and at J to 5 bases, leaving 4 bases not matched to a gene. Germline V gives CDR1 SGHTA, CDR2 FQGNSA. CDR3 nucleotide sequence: TGTGCCAGCAGCCGTCGGGACAGGACCGGGGAGCTGTTTTTT. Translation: CASSRRDRTGELFF.

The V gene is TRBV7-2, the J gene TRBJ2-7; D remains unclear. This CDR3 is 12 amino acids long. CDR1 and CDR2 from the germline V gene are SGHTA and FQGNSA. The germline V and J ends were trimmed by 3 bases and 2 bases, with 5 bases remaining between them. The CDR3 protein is CASSFSAYEQYF. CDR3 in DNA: TGTGCCAGCAGCTTTTCCGCCTACGAGCAGTACTTC.

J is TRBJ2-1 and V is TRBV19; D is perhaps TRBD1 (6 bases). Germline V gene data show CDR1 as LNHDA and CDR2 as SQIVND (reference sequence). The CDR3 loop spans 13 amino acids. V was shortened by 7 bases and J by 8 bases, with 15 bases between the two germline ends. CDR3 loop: CASIGGARDEQFF. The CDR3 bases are TGTGCCAGTATTGGGGGCGCGAGGGATGAGCAGTTCTTC.

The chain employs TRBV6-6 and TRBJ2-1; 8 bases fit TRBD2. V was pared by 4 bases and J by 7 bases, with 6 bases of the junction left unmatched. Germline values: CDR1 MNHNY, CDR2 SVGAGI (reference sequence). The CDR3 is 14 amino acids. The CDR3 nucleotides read TGTGCCAGCAGTTCCCCCGCTAGCGGGAATGAGCAGTTCTTC. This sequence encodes CASSSPASGNEQFF.

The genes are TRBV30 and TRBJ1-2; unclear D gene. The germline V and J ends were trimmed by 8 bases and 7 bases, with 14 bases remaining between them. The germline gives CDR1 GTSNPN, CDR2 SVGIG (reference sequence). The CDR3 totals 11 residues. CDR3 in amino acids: CAETTRGGYTF. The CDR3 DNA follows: TGTGCCGAAACCACGAGAGGTGGCTACACCTTC. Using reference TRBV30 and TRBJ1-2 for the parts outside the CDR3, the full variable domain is SQTIHQWPATLVQPVGSPLSLECTVEGTSNPNLYWYRQAAGRGLQLLFYSVGIGQISSEVPQNLSASRPQDRQFILSSKKLLLSDSGFYLCAETTRGGYTFGSGTRLTVV.

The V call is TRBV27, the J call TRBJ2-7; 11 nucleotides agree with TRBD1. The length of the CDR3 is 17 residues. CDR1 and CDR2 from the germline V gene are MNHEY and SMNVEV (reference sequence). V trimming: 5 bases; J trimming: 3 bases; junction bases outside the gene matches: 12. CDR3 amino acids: CASSAGTGGTGIYEQYF. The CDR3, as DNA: TGTGCCAGCAGTGCAGGGACAGGGGGGACTGGAATCTACGAGCAGTACTTC.

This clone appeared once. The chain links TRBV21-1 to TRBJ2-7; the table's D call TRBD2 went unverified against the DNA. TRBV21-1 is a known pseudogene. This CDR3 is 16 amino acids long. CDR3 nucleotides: TGTGCCAGCAGCAAAGTAAGGCAGCGGACCTCCTACGAGCAGTACTTC. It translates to CASSKVRQRTSYEQYF.

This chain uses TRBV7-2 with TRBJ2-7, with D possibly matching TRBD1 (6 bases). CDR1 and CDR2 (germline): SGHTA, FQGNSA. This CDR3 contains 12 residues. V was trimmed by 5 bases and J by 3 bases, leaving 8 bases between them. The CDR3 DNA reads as TGTGCCAGCAGCACGGACAGCTACGAGCAGTACTTC. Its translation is CASSTDSYEQYF.

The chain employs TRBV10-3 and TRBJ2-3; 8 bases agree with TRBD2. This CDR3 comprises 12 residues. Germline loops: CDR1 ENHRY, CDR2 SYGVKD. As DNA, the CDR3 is TGTGCAGGGGCTAGCGGGACAGATACGCAGTATTTT. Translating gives CAGASGTDTQYF.

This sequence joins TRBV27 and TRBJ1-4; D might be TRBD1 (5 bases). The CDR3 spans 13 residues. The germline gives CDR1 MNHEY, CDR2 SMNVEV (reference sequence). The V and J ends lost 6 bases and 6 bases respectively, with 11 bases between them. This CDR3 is CASRTGRHEKLFF. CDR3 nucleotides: TGTGCCAGCAGAACAGGAAGACATGAAAAACTGTTTTTT.

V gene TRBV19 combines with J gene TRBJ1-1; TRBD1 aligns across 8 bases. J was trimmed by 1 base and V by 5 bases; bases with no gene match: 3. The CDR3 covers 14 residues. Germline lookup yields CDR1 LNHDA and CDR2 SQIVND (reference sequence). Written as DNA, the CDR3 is TGTGCCAGTAGTCCCCAGGGGGCGAACACTGAAGCTTTCTTT. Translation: CASSPQGANTEAFF.

The CDR3 DNA reads as TGTCCCGACATGTGCAATGAGCAGTTCTTC. As protein: CPDMCNEQFF. The chain joins TRBV21-1 to TRBJ2-1; the tabulated D call, TRBD1, remains unverified against the DNA. TRBV21-1 is a documented pseudogene. The CDR3 runs to 10 residues.

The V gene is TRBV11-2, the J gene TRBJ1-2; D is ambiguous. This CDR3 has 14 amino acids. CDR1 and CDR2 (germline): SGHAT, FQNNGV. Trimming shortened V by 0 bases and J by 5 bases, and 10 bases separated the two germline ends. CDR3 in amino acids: CASSLEPSGYGYTF. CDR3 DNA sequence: TGTGCCAGCAGCTTAGAACCCTCGGGGTATGGCTACACCTTC.

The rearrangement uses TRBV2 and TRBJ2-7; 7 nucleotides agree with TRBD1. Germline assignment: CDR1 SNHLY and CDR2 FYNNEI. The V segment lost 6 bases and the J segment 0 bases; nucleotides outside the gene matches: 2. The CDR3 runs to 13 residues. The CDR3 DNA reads TGTGCCAGCAGAAGACAGGGCTCCTACGAGCAGTACTTC. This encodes CASRRQGSYEQYF.

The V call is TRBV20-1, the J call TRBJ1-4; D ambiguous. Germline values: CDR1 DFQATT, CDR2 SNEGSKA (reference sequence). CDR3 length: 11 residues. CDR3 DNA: TGCACCGCGGGTTTTAATGAAAAACTGTTTTTT. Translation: CTAGFNEKLFF.

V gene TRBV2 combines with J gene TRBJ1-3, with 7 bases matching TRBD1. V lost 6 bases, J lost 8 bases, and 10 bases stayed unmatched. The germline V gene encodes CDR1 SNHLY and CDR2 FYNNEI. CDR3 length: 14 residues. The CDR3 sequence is CASSAQGGRDTIYF. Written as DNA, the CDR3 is TGTGCCAGCAGCGCCCAAGGGGGCAGAGACACCATATATTTT.

The CDR3 spells CASSLAGQSYEQYF. CDR3 sequence (DNA): TGTGCCAGCAGCTTGGCTGGACAGAGCTACGAGCAGTACTTC. The chain is built from TRBV5-4 and TRBJ2-7, with D tentatively TRBD1 (6 bases). This CDR3 is built from 14 residues. The germline V and J ends were trimmed by 0 bases and 3 bases, with 10 bases remaining between them. Germline V gene data show CDR1 as SGHNT and CDR2 as YYREEE (reference sequence).

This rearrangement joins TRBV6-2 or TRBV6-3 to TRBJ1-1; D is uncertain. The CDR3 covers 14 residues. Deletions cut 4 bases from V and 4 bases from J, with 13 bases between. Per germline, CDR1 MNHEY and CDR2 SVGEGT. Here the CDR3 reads CASSSAVLSTEAFF. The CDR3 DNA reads TGTGCCAGCAGTTCGGCGGTCTTGAGCACTGAAGCTTTCTTT.